This TCR beta chain was captured by sequencing in a study of blood T cell repertoires in COVID-19. For the study at large: Both acute and convalescent COVID-19 samples were obtained from the United States, Italy and Spain. T cells, B-cell-depleted T cells, or PBMCs provided the cDNA or gDNA that served as material.

Clones were read by immunoSEQ multiplex PCR, and TCRdb kept only the in-frame ones, dropping some. This sample has 280,000 or so clones, with less than 85% found just once. Either two negative PCRs, clearance, or symptom resolution qualified Cohort 3 donors as recovered. Germline V gene data show CDR1 as SGHRS and CDR2 as YFSETQ. The CDR3 has 15 amino acids. The junction had 7 bases not matched to a gene; V was cut back by 4 bases and J by 1 base. The chain employs TRBV5-1 and TRBJ1-1, with 7 bases fitting TRBD1. The clonotype comes from a woman aged 45-65 years who had recovered from COVID-19. The sample taken for sequencing was PBMCs or T cells enriched from blood (not recorded which). As DNA, the CDR3 is TGCGCCAGCAGCCAGACAGGGAATGAGAACACTGAAGCTTTCTTT. It encodes CASSQTGNENTEAFF.